Each of the 5 T cell receptor beta chains below was sequenced from the same sample in a study of blood T cell repertoires in COVID-19 (dated by TCRdb to 2019 to 2021). Libraries were made using the immunoSEQ multiplex PCR assay. TCRdb retrieved this table from immuneACCESS and kept in-frame rearrangements only. Not all clones are present; in checked studies, unresolved V genes account for under half, and no reason is known for the remainder. The sample has roughly 100,000 clones on record, 75% to 85% of them singletons. Roughly 10% of the sample is in the top ten clones. Sequences were obtained from peripheral blood. These receptors were collected from an older woman with acute or convalescent COVID-19.

This clone came up a few times. The CDR3 DNA reads TGTGCCAGCAGTTTTAGCACTAGCACAGATACGCAGTATTTT. Protein: CASSFSTSTDTQYF. V is TRBV28 and J is TRBJ2-3; D unclear. The CDR3 consists of 14 residues. Trimming cost V 3 bases and J 0 bases, with 7 bases left between them. Looked up from germline, CDR1 is MDHEN and CDR2 is SYDVKM.

The rearrangement links TRBV28 to TRBJ1-5; D remains ambiguous. Trimming removed 2 bases at V and 7 bases at J, with 9 bases between. This CDR3 region has 13 residues. From germline, CDR1 is MDHEN and CDR2 SYDVKM. DNA of the CDR3: TGTGCCAGCAGTTTAAGCTCGTGGCAGCCCCAGCATTTT. Translated, it gives CASSLSSWQPQHF.

CDR3 loop: CASSQDLGTSGYTSYEQYF. The CDR3 coding sequence is TGTGCCAGCAGCCAAGATCTGGGGACTAGCGGGTACACCTCCTACGAGCAGTACTTC. The J gene is TRBJ2-7, the V gene TRBV4-2; 12 bases map to TRBD2. CDR3 length: 19 amino acids. The V gene's germline CDR1 is LGHNA and CDR2 YNFKEQ. V lost 0 bases to trimming and J lost 0 bases; unmatched junction nucleotides: 9.

The sample holds many counts of this clone. V usage is TRBV27 and J usage is TRBJ2-7; the D is unclear. The CDR3 contains 13 residues. V gave up 4 bases and J gave up 6 bases, with 13 bases separating them. The germline V gene has CDR1 MNHEY and CDR2 SMNVEV (reference sequence). The CDR3: CASSSGFRGEQYF. Here the CDR3 DNA reads TGTGCCAGCAGTTCCGGGTTTCGAGGCGAGCAGTACTTC.

This clone was counted only a few times. The chain uses TRBV7-2 and TRBJ1-6, with 9 bases matching TRBD1. The V gene's germline CDR1 is SGHTA and CDR2 FQGNSA. This CDR3 has 16 residues. The trim removed 4 bases at V and 12 bases at J, leaving 13 bases unmatched. CDR3 protein: CASSSDRGASGRPLHF. Written as DNA, the CDR3 is TGTGCCAGCAGCTCCGACAGGGGGGCATCGGGGCGACCCCTCCACTTT.